This TCR beta chain comes out of a study of tumor-infiltrating lymphocytes in primary liver carcinoma. Total RNA (around 0.45 ug) served as template for TCR beta cDNA synthesis primed by a constant-region primer. TCR beta libraries came from three nested multiplex PCR rounds using slightly modified ARM-PCR. For around 9 cycles apiece, the opening two PCR rounds ran with TRBV1-TRBV30 forward primers and a C-beta reverse primer. TCRdb fed the multiplex PCR reads into MiXCR, producing one record per CDR3 protein. The table includes about 350,000 distinct CDR3 sequences, less than 70% detected once. The J segment lost 7 bases and the V segment lost 7 bases, leaving 7 bases of the junction unmatched. The CDR3 contains 13 residues. Germline CDR1 reads SQVTM; CDR2 reads ANQGSEA. The researchers obtained blood RNA from unsorted whole blood and also extracted germline DNA.

The TCR comes from a man aged 40-50 years with primary liver carcinoma and hepatitis B virus infection. The specimen sequenced was peripheral blood. The V and J genes are TRBV29-1 and TRBJ1-6; 7 positions agree with TRBD1. CDR3 residues: CSASTGLNSPLHF. Here the CDR3 DNA reads TGCAGCGCCTCGACAGGGCTGAATTCACCCCTCCACTTT.